The TCR beta chain under discussion was sequenced for a study of blood T cell repertoires in COVID-19. The overall study: COVID-19 samples collected from the United States, Italy and Spain covered acute and convalescent phases. T cells, B-cell-depleted T cells, or PBMCs provided the cDNA or gDNA that served as material.

This CDR3 has 15 residues. Germline trimming cut 2 bases from V and 7 bases from J; bases unmatched to any gene: 6. CDR1 and CDR2 (germline): SGHDT, YYEEEE. As processed by the authors: How many nucleated cells were present was estimated from reference gene primer amplification. Some clones are missing from TCRdb's copy, which holds only in-frame ones; the method was immunoSEQ multiplex PCR. Clone size and the V and J calls come from that table; the DNA yielded D and trimming. The table shows roughly 280,000 clones, with around nine tenths occurring only once. The specimen sequenced was peripheral blood. This chain links TRBV5-6 with TRBJ1-6; 7 positions match TRBD1. The clonotype was recovered from a man between 40 and 49 years old with active or convalescent COVID-19. CDR3 in DNA: TGTGCCAGCAGCTTAGCAGGGGGGACGAATTCACCCCTCCACTTT. Protein sequence: CASSLAGGTNSPLHF. The whole variable domain, remainder taken from reference TRBV5-6 and TRBJ1-6, is DAGVTQSPTHLIKTRGQQVTLRCSPKSGHDTVSWYQQALGQGPQFIFQYYEEEERQRGNFPDRFSGHQFPNYSSELNVNALLLGDSALYLCASSLAGGTNSPLHFGNGTRLTVT.